This T cell receptor (beta chain) is drawn from a study of T cells in tuberculosis (dated 2018 in TCRdb). Broadly, across the study: To characterize T cells specific for the mycobacterial lipid antigen glucose monomycolate (GMM), the study used CD1B tetramers together with high-throughput TCR immunosequencing. A South African clinical cohort compared IGRA-negative adolescents, IGRA-positive adolescents with latent tuberculosis and adults with active tuberculosis, 10 to 11 per group.

Details on this clone: The specificity of this receptor is unknown. No much larger clonotype is one base removed from it; base qualities were not supplied.

Findings and caveats that apply to the study as a whole: Compared with IGRA-negative controls, TCR-alpha repertoires from active tuberculosis had smaller mean NN-distances to GMM-specific TCRs, which suggests clonal expansion of these TCRs. An accuracy of approximately 90% (AUROC 0.90) was reached by a classifier using the diverse GMM-specific repertoire, compared with around 70% accuracy when GEM motif frequencies were used. Which clinical samples got chosen depended on the availability of cryopreserved specimens, and the active tuberculosis cases were adults, whereas the controls were adolescents. The smaller NN-distances were partly driven by shorter CDR3-alpha lengths in active tuberculosis patients, and the difference for TCR-beta did not reach statistical significance.

V ends up 5 bases short and J 4 bases short, with an unmatched junction base count of 8. The CDR3 has 17 amino acids, counting the end cysteine and phenylalanine. Only the CDR3 DNA stays, 51 bases, in frame from base 1. From the germline V gene, CDR1 is ENHRY and CDR2 is SYGVKD. The immunoSEQ multiplex PCR assay was used to generate TCR libraries, with TCR-beta and/or TCR-alpha/delta assays applied to each sample. Amplified TCR libraries were sequenced on the Illumina high-throughput platform. From the authors' description of their analysis: Clustering and dimensionality reduction relied on pairwise TCRdist distances among GMM-specific receptors from T cells that were either sorted ex vivo or expanded in vitro. Each clinical repertoire was assigned a mean NN-distance score, defined as the average TCRdist to the nearest 10% of tetramer-positive reference sequences. GEM TCR motif frequency was calculated as the fraction of unique TCRs that matched known GEM sequences by V/J usage and CDR3 length. Active tuberculosis was classified by linear discriminant analysis with leave-one-out cross-validation, implemented in scikit-learn. Not all clones reach the TCRdb copy of this immuneACCESS table, which keeps in-frame sequences only. Checked studies attribute under half of the gap to unresolved V genes and leave the rest unexplained. V, J and clone size are taken as reported in that table, and D and trimming were inferred from the DNA itself. This sample has about 43,000 clones in its table, and roughly 94% of those were observed once. Of the sample, about 2% is held by the ten largest clones.

At study entry, adolescents were screened for latent tuberculosis infection by tuberculin skin test and QuantiFERON-TB GOLD In-Tube IGRA. Immunosequencing of unsorted cryopreserved PBMC covered, on average, about 93,000 T cells per clinical donor. Eleven high schools in the Worcester region of the Western Cape, South Africa, served as enrollment sites for adolescents aged 12 to 18 years. Ten M. tuberculosis-infected and ten uninfected adolescents were selected with matching for age and sex. Adolescent PBMC were isolated from freshly drawn heparinized blood by density centrifugation and cryopreserved.

The receptor's source is a donor under 30 with latent tuberculosis or without tuberculosis infection. Some clones in this sample may be carry-over from other donors' samples. The rearranged chain carries TRBV10-3 and TRBJ2-7, and TRBD2 aligns with 16 junction nucleotides. The source material was PBMCs. The sequenced DNA is TGTGCCATCAGTTCGGGACTAGCGGGAGGGCCTGGGTACGAGCAGTACTTC. It translates to CAISSGLAGGPGYEQYF.